A selection of T cell receptor beta chains follows, all from one sample in a study of naive and memory T cell subsets. Each CDR3 protein is one row after TCRdb ran MiXCR on the UMI-ligation and nested PCR reads. The table includes 150,000 or so distinct CDR3 sequences, 22% detected once. The sample consisted of naive CD4+ T cells from blood. These receptors were collected from a human donor in good health. Each CDR3 is given with its conserved first and last residue. A D gene is named only where the DNA matches it firmly. Clone size is given for some rows only: seen once, a few or many times, or a class if the clone is expanded.

j_call d_call clone_size v_call cdr3_nt cdr3_aa
TRBJ2-3 NA NA TRBV12-3/TRBV12-4 TGTGCCAGCAGTCGTGGGCCAAAAGGGTCAGATACGCAGTATTTT CASSRGPKGSDTQYF
TRBJ1-6 TRBD1 many TRBV27 TGTGCCAGCAGCGGGGGACAGACCAATTCACCCCTCCACTTT CASSGGQTNSPLHF
TRBJ1-2 TRBD1 few TRBV7-3 TGTGCCAGCAGCCCAGGGGGGAGCTATGGCTACACCTTC CASSPGGSYGYTF
TRBJ2-2 NA NA TRBV18 TGTGCCAGCTCACCAATGATCACCGGGGAGCTGTTTTTT CASSPMITGELFF
TRBJ2-7 TRBD1 NA TRBV28 TGTGCCAGCAGTTTACAGGACAGGGGACACTTCTACGAGCAGTACTTC CASSLQDRGHFYEQYF
TRBJ2-5 NA few TRBV29-1 TGCAGCGTTGAAGGAGGAGGCTCCGGTAGGGGGGAGACCCAGTACTTC CSVEGGGSGRGETQYF
TRBJ1-1 TRBD1 few TRBV19 TGTGCCACCATGAAGCCCAGGGGGAGGCACACTGAAGCTTTCTTT CATMKPRGRHTEAFF
TRBJ2-7 TRBD2 NA TRBV6-1 TGTGCCAGCAGTGCTCTAGCGGGCTCATCCTACGAGCAGTACTTC CASSALAGSSYEQYF
TRBJ1-2 NA NA TRBV29-1 TGCAGCGTTGATTCGACCGAAAATAACTATGGCTACACCTTC CSVDSTENNYGYTF
TRBJ2-3 NA few TRBV6-2/TRBV6-3 TGTGCCAGCAGGGGAGATACGCAGTATTTT CASRGDTQYF
TRBJ2-3 TRBD2 NA TRBV6-2/TRBV6-3 TGTGCCAGCAGTCAATGGACTAGCGGGAACACAGATACGCAGTATTTT CASSQWTSGNTDTQYF
TRBJ1-5 NA few TRBV9 TGTGCCAGCAGCGAGTGGGACCCAGGGGGCAATCAGCCCCAGCATTTT CASSEWDPGGNQPQHF
TRBJ2-5 TRBD1 few TRBV2 TGTGCCAGCAGTGAAGCCAGGGGGCAAGGGACCCAGTACTTC CASSEARGQGTQYF
TRBJ2-6 NA NA TRBV7-3 TGTGCCAGCAGCTCCCAGAACTCTGGGGCCAACGTCCTGACTTTC CASSSQNSGANVLTF
TRBJ2-5 NA NA TRBV19 TGTGCCAGTAGACGAAGGACAGCCTTCCAAGAGACCCAGTACTTC CASRRRTAFQETQYF
TRBJ2-1 TRBD1 NA TRBV11-2 TGTGCCAGCAGCGCCCGGTCAGGGACAGGGGTCAATGAGCAGTTCTTC CASSARSGTGVNEQFF
TRBJ2-6 NA few TRBV2 TGTGCCCAAAGGGGGAACAGAGGCAACGTCCTGACTTTC CAQRGNRGNVLTF
TRBJ1-1 NA many TRBV27 TGTGCCAGCAGTTTATCGCTCGCGAACACTGAAGCTTTCTTT CASSLSLANTEAFF
TRBJ1-5 TRBD1 NA TRBV6-5 TGTGCCAGCAGCCTGACAGGGAGAGGGAGCAATCAGCCCCAGCATTTT CASSLTGRGSNQPQHF
TRBJ1-2 NA few TRBV5-1 TGCGCCAGCAGTTTCCTCCTTAAGAACAGGGACGGTAACTATGGCTACACCTTC CASSFLLKNRDGNYGYTF
TRBJ2-4 NA NA TRBV7-2 TGTGCCAGCAGCGAAACCGCATCCAAAAACATTCAGTACTTC CASSETASKNIQYF
TRBJ2-7 TRBD1 NA TRBV7-8 TGTGCCAGCAGCAGACAGGGGTGGGAGCAGTACTTC CASSRQGWEQYF
TRBJ2-1 NA NA TRBV28 TGTGCCAGCAGTTTAAAAGTGGGTCCCTACAATGAGCAGTTCTTC CASSLKVGPYNEQFF
TRBJ1-6 NA few TRBV28 TGTGCCAGCAGCCGAGAGGGGAACTCACCCCTCCACTTT CASSREGNSPLHF
TRBJ2-3 NA NA TRBV18 TGTGCCAGCTCCCACACGTTTACCCGGGAGAGTCGAAATACGCAGTATTTT CASSHTFTRESRNTQYF
TRBJ2-1 TRBD1 NA TRBV6-2/TRBV6-3 TGTGCCAGCACCACTGAGAGGACAGGGAGGAATGAGCAGTTCTTC CASTTERTGRNEQFF
TRBJ2-1 NA NA TRBV2 TGTGCCAGCACCACGAGGGCATCTTACAATGAGCAGTTCTTC CASTTRASYNEQFF
TRBJ1-5 NA many TRBV30 TGTGCCTGGAGTCGATCTTTTAGCAATCAGCCCCAGCATTTT CAWSRSFSNQPQHF
TRBJ2-5 NA few TRBV28 TGTGCCAGCAGGGTCGCGGGTGAGACCCAGTACTTC CASRVAGETQYF
TRBJ1-5 NA NA TRBV2 TGTGCCAGCAGAATTTTGGGGGGGAATCAGCCCCAGCATTTT CASRILGGNQPQHF
TRBJ2-1 NA many TRBV27 TGTGCCAGCAAGTTGGGGGTTGCCTACAATGAGCAGTTCTTC CASKLGVAYNEQFF
TRBJ2-3 TRBD1 many TRBV6-5 TGTGCCAGCAGTAATGCAGGGGGCCCAACTTTTACGCAGTATTTT CASSNAGGPTFTQYF
TRBJ1-1 TRBD1 few TRBV6-5 TGTGCCAGCAGCCGACCTCAGACGGGACAGACTGAAGCTTTCTTT CASSRPQTGQTEAFF
TRBJ2-3 NA NA TRBV6-1 TGTGCCAGCAGGCTGGGACACTCGGATACGCAGTATTTT CASRLGHSDTQYF
TRBJ2-3 NA NA TRBV9 TGTGCCAGCAGCGTAGCTACAGGGACCAGCACCTTCACAGATACGCAGTATTTT CASSVATGTSTFTDTQYF
TRBJ2-7 NA NA TRBV6-2/TRBV6-3 TGTGCCAGCAGCCAATCCCGGCTCCCCTACGAGCAGTACTTC CASSQSRLPYEQYF
TRBJ2-7 NA NA TRBV2 TGTGCCAGCAGTGCCATCCGCCAAGGCGAGCAGTACTTC CASSAIRQGEQYF
TRBJ2-7 NA few TRBV3-1 TGTGCCAGCAGCGGGCCCGGGACCGAGCAGTACTTC CASSGPGTEQYF
TRBJ2-6 NA few TRBV25-1 TGTGCCAGCAGGGCTTCCGGGGCCAACGTCCTGACTTTC CASRASGANVLTF
TRBJ2-3 TRBD2 few TRBV20-1 TGCAGTGCTAGAACCGGGGGGTATAGCACAGATACGCAGTATTTT CSARTGGYSTDTQYF
TRBJ2-3 TRBD2 few TRBV6-6 TGTGCCAGCAGTTACTCAACGACTAGCGGAAGGCCCCGAGACGATACGCAGTATTTT CASSYSTTSGRPRDDTQYF
TRBJ2-7 NA many TRBV7-9 TGTGCCAGCAGCTTATTAGGGACGTTTGCCTACGAGCAGTACTTC CASSLLGTFAYEQYF
TRBJ2-3 NA NA TRBV11-1 TGTGCCAGCAGCTTGGCCGAAATAAGCACAGATACGCAGTATTTT CASSLAEISTDTQYF
TRBJ2-1 TRBD2 many TRBV19 TGTGCCAGTAGCCTGGGCCAGAACCGGGACTACCACAATGAGCAGTTCTTC CASSLGQNRDYHNEQFF
TRBJ2-7 TRBD2 few TRBV7-2 TGTGCCAGCAGCTTAGAGGGTAGCGGGAGCTCCTACGAGCAGTACTTC CASSLEGSGSSYEQYF
TRBJ2-3 NA few TRBV20-1 TGCAGTGCTAGAGATCAAGACTTATCCTTCACAGATACGCAGTATTTT CSARDQDLSFTDTQYF
TRBJ2-7 TRBD2 NA TRBV28 TGTGCCAGCAGCCAATGGGAGGCTAGCGGGAGCTACGAGCAGTACTTC CASSQWEASGSYEQYF
TRBJ1-3 NA many TRBV20-1 TGCAGTGCTAGTCGGTCCTCTGGAAACACCATATATTTT CSASRSSGNTIYF
TRBJ1-2 TRBD1 NA TRBV7-9 TGTGCCAGCAGCTTACCAGCTAGACAGGGGAATGGCTATGGCTACACCTTC CASSLPARQGNGYGYTF
TRBJ2-5 TRBD1 many TRBV28 TGTGCCAGCAGCATCCGAGGACAGGGGGTTCTTGAGACCCAGTACTTC CASSIRGQGVLETQYF
TRBJ2-1 TRBD2 few TRBV20-1 TGCAGTGCTAGTTCTCTCTTCGGGACTAGCGGGAGGCCCCCCACCTCCTACAATGAGCAGTTCTTC CSASSLFGTSGRPPTSYNEQFF